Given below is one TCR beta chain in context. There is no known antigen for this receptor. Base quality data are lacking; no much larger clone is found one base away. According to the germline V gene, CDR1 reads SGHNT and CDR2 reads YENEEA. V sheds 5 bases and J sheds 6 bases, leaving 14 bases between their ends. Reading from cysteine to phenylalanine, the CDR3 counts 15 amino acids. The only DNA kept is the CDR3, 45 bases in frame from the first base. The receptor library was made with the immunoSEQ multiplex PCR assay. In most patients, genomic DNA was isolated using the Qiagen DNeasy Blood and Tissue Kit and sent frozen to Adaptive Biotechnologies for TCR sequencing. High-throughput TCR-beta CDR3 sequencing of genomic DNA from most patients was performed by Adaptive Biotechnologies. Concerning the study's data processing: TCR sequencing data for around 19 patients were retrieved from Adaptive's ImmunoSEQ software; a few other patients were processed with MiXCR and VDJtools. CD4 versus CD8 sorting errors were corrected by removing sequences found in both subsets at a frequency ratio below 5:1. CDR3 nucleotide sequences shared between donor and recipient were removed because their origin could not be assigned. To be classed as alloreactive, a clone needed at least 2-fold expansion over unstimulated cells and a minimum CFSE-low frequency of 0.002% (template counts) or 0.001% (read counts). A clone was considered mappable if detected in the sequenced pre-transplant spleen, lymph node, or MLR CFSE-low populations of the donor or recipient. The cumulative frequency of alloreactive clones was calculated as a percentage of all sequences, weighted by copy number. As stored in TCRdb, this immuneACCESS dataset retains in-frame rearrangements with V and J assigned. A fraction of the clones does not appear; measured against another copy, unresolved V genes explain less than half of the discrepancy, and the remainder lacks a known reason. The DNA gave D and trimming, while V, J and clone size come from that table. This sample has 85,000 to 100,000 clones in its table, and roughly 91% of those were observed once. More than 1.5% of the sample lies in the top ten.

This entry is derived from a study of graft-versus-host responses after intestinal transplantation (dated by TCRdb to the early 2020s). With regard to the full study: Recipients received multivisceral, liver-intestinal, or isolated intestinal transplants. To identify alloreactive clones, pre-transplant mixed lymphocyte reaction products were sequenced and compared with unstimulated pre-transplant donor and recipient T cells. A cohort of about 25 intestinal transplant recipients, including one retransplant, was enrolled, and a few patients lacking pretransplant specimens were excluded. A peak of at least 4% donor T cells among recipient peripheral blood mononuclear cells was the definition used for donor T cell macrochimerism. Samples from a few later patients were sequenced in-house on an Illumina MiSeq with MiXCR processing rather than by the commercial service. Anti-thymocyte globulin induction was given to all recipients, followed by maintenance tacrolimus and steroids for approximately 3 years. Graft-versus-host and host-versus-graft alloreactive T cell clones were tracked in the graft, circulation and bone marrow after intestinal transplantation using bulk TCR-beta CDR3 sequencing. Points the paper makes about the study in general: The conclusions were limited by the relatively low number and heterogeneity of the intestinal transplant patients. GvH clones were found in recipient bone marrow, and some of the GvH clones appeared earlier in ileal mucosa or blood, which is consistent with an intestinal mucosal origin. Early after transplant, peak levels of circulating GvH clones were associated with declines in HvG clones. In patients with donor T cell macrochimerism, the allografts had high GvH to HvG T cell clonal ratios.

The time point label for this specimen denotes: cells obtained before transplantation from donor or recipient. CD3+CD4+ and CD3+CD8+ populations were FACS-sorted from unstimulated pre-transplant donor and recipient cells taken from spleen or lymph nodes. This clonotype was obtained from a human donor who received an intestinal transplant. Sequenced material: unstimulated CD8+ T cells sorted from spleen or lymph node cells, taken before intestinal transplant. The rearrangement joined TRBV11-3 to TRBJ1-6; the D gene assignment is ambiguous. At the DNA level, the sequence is TGTGCCAGCAGCCCCCGGGAAGGGCCTAATTCACCCCTCCACTTT. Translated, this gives CASSPREGPNSPLHF.